This TCR beta chain derives from a study of cytomegalovirus exposure and HLA in healthy donors. Overall study results and limits: Analysis performed later showed TCR beta chains linked to HLA being more clonally expanded than equally common others. A later analysis reportedly found that, within productive TCRs, an Asian-associated ancestry cluster had fewer N-insertions than the mean observed across the approximately 660 donors. Per a prior analysis, the majority of TCR beta V segments were productive roughly 90% or roughly 30% of the time. Some segments of the V type, notably TRBV6-2 and TRBV6-3, were excluded as indistinguishable.

About this clone itself: The antigen remains undetermined.

PCR used 60 Vbeta primers and 13 Jbeta primers. The repertoire was sequenced with immunoSEQ multiplex PCR; TCRdb's copy has only in-frame clones and lacks some. Of over 150,000 clones listed, 70% to 90% are singletons. Trimming removed 6 bases from V and 8 bases from J; junction bases left unmatched: 5. Germline V gene data show CDR1 as SNHLY and CDR2 as FYNNEI. The CDR3 runs to 13 residues. The chain has TRBV2 and TRBJ2-1; 9 nucleotides match TRBD1. The source of this sequence is a woman under 40 in good health and CMV-seropositive. The specimen sequenced was PBMCs. In nucleotides, the CDR3 is TGTGCCAGCAGCGGGGACAGGGTCCATGAGCAGTTCTTC. Translated: CASSGDRVHEQFF.